Listed here are 8 T cell receptor beta chains from one sample, sequenced in a study of HIV-infected patients and healthy controls. Whole blood was used without fractionation, so all unsorted peripheral T cells were included. Reverse transcription used around 480 ng RNA and constant-region primers for alpha and beta. Each of the alpha and beta chains got its own library through chain-specific third strand synthesis with indices. TCRdb passed the 5' RACE reads through MiXCR, listing each CDR3 protein once. The sample consists of 15,000 to 20,000 distinct CDR3 sequences, around 5.5% of them appearing once. Sequencing was performed on blood. All receptors derive from an adult in good health.

This clonotype was recorded at least ten times. This sequence joins TRBV12-3 or TRBV12-4 and TRBJ2-1; perhaps TRBD1 as D (5 bases). The CDR3 covers 15 residues. Trimming removed 2 bases at V and 9 bases at J, with 17 bases between. In nucleotides, the CDR3 is TGTGCCAGCAGTTTATTGGTTTCCCGCCAGGGTGAGCAGTTCTTC. As protein: CASSLLVSRQGEQFF.

This clonotype was counted at least ten times. The chain employs TRBV5-4 and TRBJ2-3, with D uncertain. The CDR3 loop spans 14 amino acids. V shed 3 bases and J shed 0 bases, with 8 bases lying between them. Germline loops: CDR1 SGHNT, CDR2 YYREEE (reference sequence). The CDR3 DNA reads as TGTGCCAGCAGCTCCGAACGGAGCACAGATACGCAGTATTTT. It yields the protein CASSSERSTDTQYF.

This clonotype is medium-sized (0.01 to 0.1%) within its sample. V gene TRBV7-3 combines with J gene TRBJ2-3; perhaps TRBD2 as D (7 bases). Trimming left V 5 bases short and J 2 bases short, with 17 bases between. This CDR3 has 16 amino acids. CDR1 SGHTA and CDR2 FQGTGA come from the germline V gene. Here the CDR3 reads CASSPVGGGHTDTQYF. The CDR3 region has the DNA TGTGCCAGCAGCCCCGTGGGGGGGGGGCACACAGATACGCAGTATTTT.

By sample fraction, this clonotype is medium-sized. One end of the junction does not line up with germline, which may come from a read error. V gene TRBV10-3 combines with J gene TRBJ2-5; perhaps D is TRBD1 or TRBD2 (6 bases each). Germline lookup yields CDR1 ENHRY and CDR2 SYGVKD. The CDR3 runs to 13 residues. CDR3 amino acids: CAISERGQGTQYF. Written as DNA, the CDR3 is TGTGCCATCAGTGAGCGGGGGCAAGGGACCCAGTACTTC.

This clonotype ranks as medium-sized. The rearrangement joins TRBV4-2 to TRBJ1-5; D possibly corresponds to TRBD1 (5 bases). This CDR3 is built from 15 residues. V lost 0 bases and J 7 bases, leaving 13 bases between the germline ends. CDR1 and CDR2 (germline): LGHNA, YNFKEQ. The CDR3 sequence: CASSQENWGEQPQHF. DNA for the CDR3: TGTGCCAGCAGCCAAGAGAACTGGGGCGAACAGCCCCAGCATTTT.

In this sample, this clonotype turned up a few times. The chain is built from TRBV6-6 and TRBJ1-3, with D unclear. CDR1 is MNHNY and CDR2 is SVGAGI in the germline V gene (reference sequence). V was trimmed by 5 bases and J by 0 bases, leaving 14 bases between them. The CDR3 length is 16 residues. CDR3 sequence (DNA): TGTGCCAGCAGTCCAACAGTGGGGTCCTCTGGAAACACCATATATTTT. Its translation is CASSPTVGSSGNTIYF.

This clonotype was seen at least ten times. The chain uses TRBV6-6 and TRBJ2-3; D is uncertain. V lost 0 bases and J lost 7, with 11 bases in between. The CDR3 spans 14 residues. Looked up from germline, CDR1 is MNHNY and CDR2 is SVGAGI (reference sequence). In nucleotides, the CDR3 is TGTGCCAGCAGTTACTCGACAAACGAACATACGCAGTATTTT. It codes for CASSYSTNEHTQYF.

In this sample, this clonotype is medium-sized. This chain links TRBV7-9 with TRBJ1-5; D is unresolved. The CDR3 consists of 15 residues. CDR1 and CDR2 from the germline V gene are SEHNR and FQNEAQ (reference sequence). V lost 5 bases, J lost 2 bases, and 13 bases lay in between. The CDR3, as DNA: TGTGCCAGCAGCCGCGCGGGGTACGGCAATCAGCCCCAGCATTTT. Residues: CASSRAGYGNQPQHF. Filled out from reference TRBV7-9 and TRBJ1-5, the complete variable domain reads DTGVSQNPRHKITKRGQNVTFRCDPISEHNRLYWYRQTLGQGPEFLTYFQNEAQLEKSRLLSDRFSAERPKGSFSTLEIQRTEQGDSAMYLCASSRAGYGNQPQHFGDGTRLSIL.